Below, 20 T cell receptor beta chains from the same sample are listed, as sequenced in a study of T cell repertoires in cytomegalovirus infection. MiXCR was run by TCRdb on the reads, yielding one entry per CDR3 protein. The sample includes 250,000 or so distinct CDR3 sequences, more than 9% of them seen just once. The source material was PBMCs. These TCRs come from a human donor in good health (CMV status not recorded). Some clones in this sample may be carry-over from other donors' samples.

At least ten counts were recorded for this clonotype. The chain has TRBV7-2 and TRBJ2-3; D may be TRBD2 (6 bases). The V end was cut by 6 bases, the J end by 6 bases, with 10 bases between. The germline V gene encodes CDR1 SGHTA and CDR2 FQGNSA. The CDR3 length is 12 residues. In DNA form, the CDR3 reads TGTGCCAGCAGTTTCGGAGGGGATACGCAGTATTTT. It is translated as CASSFGGDTQYF.

This clonotype has only a few counts. V gene TRBV5-1 combines with J gene TRBJ2-4; TRBD1 aligns across 7 bases. Trimming took 4 bases from V and 0 from J; bases not matched to a gene: 10. This CDR3 is built from 17 residues. Germline assignment: CDR1 SGHRS and CDR2 YFSETQ. CDR3: CASSTGQLDIAKNIQYF. The CDR3 DNA is TGCGCCAGCAGCACGGGACAGCTAGATATAGCCAAAAACATTCAGTACTTC.

This clonotype was recorded at least ten times. Relative to the germline gene, one junction end is altered; a read error may explain this. The V and J genes are TRBV7-9 and TRBJ2-2; D gene uncertain. CDR1 and CDR2 from the germline V gene are SEHNR and FQNEAQ (reference sequence). This CDR3 contains 11 residues. Written as DNA, the CDR3 is TGTGCCAGCAGCTTTACCGCGGAGCTGTTTTTT. Its protein is CASSFTAELFF. Full variable domain (rest looked up from reference TRBV7-9 and TRBJ2-2): DTGVSQNPRHKITKRGQNVTFRCDPISEHNRLYWYRQTLGQGPEFLTYFQNEAQLEKSRLLSDRFSAERPKGSFSTLEIQRTEQGDSAMYLCASSFTAELFFGEGSRLTVL.

This clonotype has a count of ten or more. This chain links TRBV7-2 with TRBJ1-1, with D possibly TRBD1 on 6 matching bases. The CDR3 sequence is 13 residues long. The germline CDR1 and CDR2 sequences are SGHTA and FQGNSA. Trimming shortened V by 5 bases and J by 4 bases, and 11 bases separated the two germline ends. The CDR3 is CASSPRTVTEAFF. CDR3 nucleotides: TGTGCCAGCAGCCCGCGGACAGTCACTGAAGCTTTCTTT.

This clonotype was seen repeatedly, ten times or more. The chain joins TRBV28 to TRBJ1-1, with a weak D call TRBD1 (6 bases). Trimming cost V 4 bases and J 9 bases, with 12 bases left between them. Germline-derived CDR1 and CDR2 are MDHEN and SYDVKM. CDR3 size: 12 residues. The CDR3 loop is CASSYRTVKAFF. DNA for the CDR3: TGTGCCAGCAGTTACCGGACAGTTAAAGCTTTCTTT.

This clonotype was detected only a few times. The chain combines TRBV20-1 with TRBJ2-3, with 8 bases identical to TRBD2. The V and J ends lost 6 bases and 4 bases, in that order; junction bases with no gene match: 6. Germline assignment: CDR1 DFQATT and CDR2 SNEGSKA (reference sequence). This CDR3 has 13 residues. In DNA, the CDR3 is TGCAGTGCCCCCGGGACTAGTTCAGATACGCAGTATTTT. It specifies CSAPGTSSDTQYF.

This clonotype has at least ten counts. The chain joins TRBV7-8 to TRBJ2-5, with D unclear. Germline CDR1 and CDR2: SGHVS and FQNEAQ. This CDR3 is built from 14 residues. Trimming cost V 6 bases and J 1 base, with 12 bases left between them. The CDR3 sequence: CASSSGRVQETQYF. In nucleotides, the CDR3 is TGTGCCAGCAGTTCTGGACGGGTCCAAGAGACCCAGTACTTC.

This clonotype was recorded at least ten times. The chain uses TRBV12-3 or TRBV12-4 and TRBJ2-5; tentative D call: TRBD1 (6 bases). This CDR3 spans 13 amino acids. V gave up 6 bases and J gave up 3 bases, with 11 bases separating them. CDR3 sequence: CASSDGQKETQYF. The CDR3 DNA is TGTGCCAGCAGCGATGGACAGAAAGAGACCCAGTACTTC.

This sequence joins TRBV28 and TRBJ2-7, with a weak D call TRBD2 (5 bases). Trimming took 6 bases from V and 1 from J, leaving 16 bases between them. The length of the CDR3 is 15 residues. The germline CDR1 and CDR2 sequences are MDHEN and SYDVKM. The CDR3: CASSPSLSGSYEQYF. The CDR3 nucleotides are TGTGCCAGCAGCCCTTCCCTAAGCGGATCCTACGAGCAGTACTTC. Drawing the rest from reference TRBV28 and TRBJ2-7, the complete variable domain is DVKVTQSSRYLVKRTGEKVFLECVQDMDHENMFWYRQDPGLGLRLIYFSYDVKMKEKGDIPEGYSVSREKKERFSLILESASTNQTSMYLCASSPSLSGSYEQYFGPGTRLTVT.

Many counts were recorded for this clonotype. This rearrangement joins TRBV7-2 to TRBJ2-5, with D tentatively TRBD1 (6 bases). This CDR3 is built from 14 residues. Germline loops: CDR1 SGHTA, CDR2 FQGNSA. The V and J ends lost 5 bases and 5 bases respectively, with 15 bases between them. For the CDR3, the DNA is TGTGCCAGCAGCCCCGAAGGGGGACGGGAGACCCAGTACTTC. Its protein product is CASSPEGGRETQYF.

This clonotype was seen more than once but under ten times. V is TRBV6-2 or TRBV6-3 and J is TRBJ2-7, with D perhaps matching TRBD1 or TRBD2 (5 bases each). Germline CDR1 MNHEY, CDR2 SVGEGT. The germline V and J ends were trimmed by 4 bases and 4 bases, with 23 bases remaining between them. The CDR3 is made up of 17 amino acids. CDR3 sequence (DNA): TGTGCCAGCAGTTCCCCTTCTACCGGGACGGTGGTTTACGAGCAGTACTTC. It yields the protein CASSSPSTGTVVYEQYF.

Remarks on this clonotype: Given a much more abundant clone one base away, this may be a read error. The CDR3 carries no conserved terminal phenylalanine or tryptophan, so it likely arises from a read error. No DNA is shown, since the ends of the CDR3 on it are uncertain; the CDR3 is the one TCRdb lists. The J gene is TRBJ1-2, the V gene TRBV5-3; TRBD1, the table's D call, was not compared with the DNA. TRBV5-3 is an ORF, and what it does is uncertain. The CDR3 length equals 15 residues, ends included. CDR3 loop: CASSSQIQGDYGYTC.

V is TRBV6-2 or TRBV6-3 and J is TRBJ2-5, with 9 bases that match TRBD1. The CDR3 loop spans 14 amino acids. V lost 6 bases and J lost 4; bases outside the gene matches: 6. The V gene's germline CDR1 is MNHEY and CDR2 SVGEGT. CDR3 nucleotide sequence: TGTGCCAGCAGCCGCGGGACAGGGCGAGAGACCCAGTACTTC. Protein sequence: CASSRGTGRETQYF.

This clonotype was seen a handful of times. V and J are TRBV18 and TRBJ2-5; D call uncertain. The CDR3 is 12 amino acids. Trimming cost V 3 bases and J 5 bases, with 7 bases left between them. CDR1 KGHSH and CDR2 LQKENI come from the germline V gene. The CDR3 region is CASSPIGETQYF. CDR3 nucleotides: TGTGCCAGCTCACCTATCGGGGAGACCCAGTACTTC.

This clonotype was seen ten or more times. J is TRBJ1-6 and V is TRBV10-2, with D tentatively TRBD1 (5 bases). This CDR3 spans 12 amino acids. Between the trimmed V and J ends, which lost 11 bases and 7 bases, there was a span of 12 bases. Germline V CDR1 and CDR2: WSHSY, SAAADI. CDR3 residues: CASATGNSPLHF. The CDR3 bases are TGCGCCTCGGCAACAGGCAATTCACCCCTCCACTTT.

This clonotype was seen repeatedly, ten times or more. The chain carries TRBV7-7 and TRBJ1-6; D is ambiguous. In germline, CDR1 is SSHAT, CDR2 FNYEAQ (reference sequence). The CDR3 has 13 amino acids. The V end lost 5 bases, the J end lost 7 bases, and 9 bases lay between the germline ends. CDR3 coding DNA: TGTGCCAGCAGCCCCAACGAGAATTCACCCCTCCACTTT. This codes for CASSPNENSPLHF.

Ten or more counts support this clonotype. The chain links TRBV7-8 to TRBJ2-1; 9 bases map to TRBD1. The CDR3 covers 16 residues. Germline assignment: CDR1 SGHVS and CDR2 FQNEAQ. The J segment lost 8 bases and the V segment lost 3 bases, leaving 11 bases of the junction unmatched. The CDR3 DNA reads TGTGCCAGCAGCTTTCCAACACAGGGGGCAGGGGATGAGCAGTTCTTC. This codes for CASSFPTQGAGDEQFF.

The chain recombines TRBV28 with TRBJ1-2; 11 bases map to TRBD1. The CDR3 is made up of 15 amino acids. CDR1 and CDR2 from the germline V gene are MDHEN and SYDVKM. V lost 5 bases and J lost 5; bases outside the gene matches: 7. The DNA of the CDR3 is TGTGCCAGCAGTCCCCGGGACAGGGGGTTTTATGGCTACACCTTC. As protein: CASSPRDRGFYGYTF.

The V call is TRBV20-1, the J call TRBJ2-1; 9 bases align to TRBD2. CDR3 length: 16 residues. Germline values: CDR1 DFQATT, CDR2 SNEGSKA (reference sequence). V lost 6 bases, J lost 4 bases, and 13 bases stayed unmatched. The CDR3 spells CSADGGSSGIYNEQFF. Here the CDR3 DNA reads TGCAGTGCGGACGGGGGTTCTAGCGGGATTTACAATGAGCAGTTCTTC.

This clonotype was seen many times. The rearrangement uses TRBV27 and TRBJ2-1, with 8 bases that match TRBD2. Trimming took 0 bases from V and 7 from J; bases not matched to a gene: 8. The CDR3 contains 16 residues. CDR1 is MNHEY and CDR2 is SMNVEV in the germline V gene (reference sequence). The CDR3 loop reads CASSLSQAGGENEQFF. CDR3 DNA sequence: TGTGCCAGCAGTTTATCGCAGGCGGGAGGTGAAAATGAGCAGTTCTTC.